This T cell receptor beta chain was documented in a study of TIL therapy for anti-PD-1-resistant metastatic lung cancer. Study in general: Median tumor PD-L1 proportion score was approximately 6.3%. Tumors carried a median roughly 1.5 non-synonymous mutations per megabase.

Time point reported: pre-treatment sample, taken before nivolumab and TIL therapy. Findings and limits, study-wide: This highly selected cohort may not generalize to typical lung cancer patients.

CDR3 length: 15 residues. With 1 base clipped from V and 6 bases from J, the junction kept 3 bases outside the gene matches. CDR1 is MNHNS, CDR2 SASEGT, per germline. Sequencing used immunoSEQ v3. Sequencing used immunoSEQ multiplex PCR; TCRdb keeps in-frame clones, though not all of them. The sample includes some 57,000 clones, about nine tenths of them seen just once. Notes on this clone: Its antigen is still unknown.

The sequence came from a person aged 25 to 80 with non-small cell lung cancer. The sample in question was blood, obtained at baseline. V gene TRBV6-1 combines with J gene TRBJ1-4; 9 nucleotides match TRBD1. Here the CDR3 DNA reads TGTGCCAGCAGTGAAGGGGACAGGGACCATGAAAAACTGTTTTTT. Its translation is CASSEGDRDHEKLFF.